The 31 T cell receptor beta chains presented below share a single source sample, sequenced in a study of cytomegalovirus exposure and HLA in healthy donors (dated by TCRdb to about 2017). The library was generated by the immunoSEQ multiplex PCR assay. For the multiplex PCR, a mixture combining 60 forward primers for TCR Vbeta segments and 13 reverse primers for TCR Jbeta segments was used. TCRdb retrieved this table from immuneACCESS and kept in-frame rearrangements only. Not all clones are present; in checked studies, unresolved V genes account for under half, and no reason is known for the remainder. The sample includes more than 95,000 clones, with roughly 80% observed a single time. Approximately 7.2% of the sample lies in the top ten. Sequenced: PBMCs. These receptors all come from a man in his thirties or forties in good health and CMV-seropositive.

The rearrangement links TRBV4-1 to TRBJ2-1; 11 positions agree with TRBD2. The CDR3 sequence is 15 residues long. Germline V gene sequence: CDR1 MGHRA, CDR2 YSYEKL. Losses at the gene ends were 3 bases for V and 2 bases for J; bases not matched to a gene: 0. CDR3 amino acids: CASSQGLAAYNEQFF. The CDR3, as DNA: TGCGCCAGCAGCCAGGGACTAGCGGCCTACAATGAGCAGTTCTTC.

The gene calls are TRBV5-6 and TRBJ2-5; a weak D match, TRBD1 (6 bases). There are 13 residues in the CDR3. Trimming left V 1 base short and J 4 bases short, with 8 bases between. From germline, CDR1 is SGHDT and CDR2 YYEEEE. CDR3 amino acids: CASSLSGVETQYF. Here the CDR3 DNA reads TGTGCCAGCAGCTTGTCAGGGGTAGAGACCCAGTACTTC.

The genes are TRBV9 and TRBJ2-6; 12 bases align to TRBD2. The trim removed 3 bases at V and 11 bases at J, leaving 12 bases unmatched. Germline CDR1 reads SGDLS; CDR2 reads YYNGEE. The CDR3 has 17 residues. For the CDR3, the DNA is TGTGCCAGCAGCGCTGGGGTCATGGGACTAGCGGGCCACGTCCTGACTTTC. Residues: CASSAGVMGLAGHVLTF. Drawing the rest from reference TRBV9 and TRBJ2-6, the complete variable domain is DSGVTQTPKHLITATGQRVTLRCSPRSGDLSVYWYQQSLDQGLQFLIQYYNGEERAKGNILERFSAQQFPDLHSELNLSSLELGDSALYFCASSAGVMGLAGHVLTFGAGSRLTVL.

The chain links TRBV5-6 to TRBJ2-5; 11 bases are a match to TRBD2. The DNA end favors TRBJ2-7, so the J call may be wrong. Germline-derived CDR1 and CDR2 are SGHDT and YYEEEE. This CDR3 is 15 amino acids long. The DNA of the CDR3 is TGTGCCAGCAGCTTCACTAGCGGGGGACTCTACGAGCAGTACTTC. As protein: CASSFTSGGLYEQYF.

The gene calls are TRBV4-2 and TRBJ2-7; D may be TRBD2 (6 bases). This CDR3 is built from 14 residues. The germline V and J ends were trimmed by 0 bases and 2 bases, with 8 bases remaining between them. Per the germline V gene, CDR1 is LGHNA and CDR2 is YNFKEQ. The CDR3 reads CASSQDSGAYEQYF. The CDR3 nucleotides are TGTGCCAGCAGCCAAGATTCGGGGGCCTACGAGCAGTACTTC.

The chain is built from TRBV5-1 and TRBJ1-1, with D hard to call. Trimming left V 0 bases short and J 1 base short, with 7 bases between. Germline CDR1 is SGHRS and CDR2 is YFSETQ. This CDR3 comprises 14 residues. The CDR3 nucleotides read TGCGCCAGCAGCTTGGGGGGAGGGAACACTGAAGCTTTCTTT. This encodes CASSLGGGNTEAFF.

This sequence joins TRBV5-1 and TRBJ1-2, with unresolved D. The V gene's germline CDR1 is SGHRS and CDR2 YFSETQ. V lost 1 base and J lost 0, with 10 bases in between. This CDR3 contains 15 residues. Here the CDR3 DNA reads TGCGCCAGCAGCTTGAGCCATAACTCTAACTATGGCTACACCTTC. Residues: CASSLSHNSNYGYTF.

This clone has a count of ten or more. V usage is TRBV7-2 and J usage is TRBJ1-2; no reliable D call. This CDR3 is built from 15 residues. CDR1 and CDR2 from the germline V gene are SGHTA and FQGNSA. V was shortened by 1 base and J by 8 bases, with 17 bases between the two germline ends. The CDR3 reads CASSLEIEGRKGYTF. In nucleotides, the CDR3 is TGTGCCAGCAGCTTAGAGATCGAGGGAAGGAAAGGCTACACCTTC.

The chain is built from TRBV4-1 and TRBJ2-4; 7 nucleotides agree with TRBD2. J lost 5 bases, V lost 0 bases, and 10 bases had no gene match. This CDR3 is built from 17 residues. Looked up from germline, CDR1 is MGHRA and CDR2 is YSYEKL. CDR3 sequence: CASSQDQNSGLENIQYF. DNA of the CDR3: TGCGCCAGCAGCCAAGATCAAAATAGCGGGCTTGAAAACATTCAGTACTTC.

The rearrangement links TRBV6-5 to TRBJ2-5; the D gene is possibly TRBD2 (5 bases). In germline, CDR1 is MNHEY, CDR2 SVGAGI. V lost 3 bases and J 2 bases, leaving 10 bases between the germline ends. The CDR3 length is 14 residues. The CDR3 spells CASSYRGPQETQYF. The CDR3 DNA reads as TGTGCCAGCAGTTATCGCGGGCCACAAGAGACCCAGTACTTC.

V and J are TRBV18 and TRBJ2-5; possibly TRBD2 for D (5 bases). The J call is uncertain, as TRBJ2-7 better fits the DNA end. This CDR3 is built from 13 residues. Germline loops: CDR1 KGHSH, CDR2 LQKENI. Here the CDR3 reads CASSLIEGNEQYF. The CDR3 DNA reads TGTGCCAGCTCCCTAATTGAGGGTAACGAGCAGTACTTC.

This chain links TRBV7-8 with TRBJ2-1; tentative D call: TRBD2 (7 bases). This CDR3 contains 14 residues. Germline CDR1 SGHVS, CDR2 FQNEAQ. Trimming stripped 5 bases from V and 12 bases from J, with 20 bases between. In DNA form, the CDR3 reads TGTGCCAGCAGCCCAGTAGGTTCTAGGGGGGGGCAGTTCTTC. Amino acids: CASSPVGSRGGQFF.

The chain couples TRBV4-3 to TRBJ2-7; 7 nucleotides align to TRBD1. This CDR3 region has 19 residues. The V segment lost 0 bases and the J segment 4 bases; nucleotides outside the gene matches: 18. CDR1 is LGHNA, CDR2 YSLEER, per germline. The CDR3 spells CASSQDLIVDRVSSYEQYF. The CDR3 DNA follows: TGCGCCAGCAGCCAAGATCTTATAGTAGACAGGGTGTCTTCGTACGAGCAGTACTTC.

The CDR3 here is CASSSPFARKNIQYF. CDR3 bases: TGTGCCAGCAGTTCCCCCTTTGCCAGAAAAAACATTCAGTACTTC. This chain joins TRBV6-5 and TRBJ2-4, with D unclear. Germline CDR1 is MNHEY and CDR2 is SVGAGI. With 4 bases removed from V and 4 bases from J, the gap between germline ends came to 14 bases. The length of the CDR3 is 15 residues.

The rearrangement joins TRBV7-6 to TRBJ2-7; TRBD1 agrees at 7 bases. Germline V gene sequence: CDR1 SGHVS, CDR2 FNYEAQ. The CDR3 consists of 13 residues. With V trimmed by 1 base and J by 3 bases, 0 bases remained unmatched. This CDR3 reads CASSLGDSYEQYF. CDR3 coding DNA: TGTGCCAGCAGCTTAGGGGACAGCTACGAGCAGTACTTC.

J is TRBJ1-2 and V is TRBV4-3; 7 bases fit TRBD1. Germline V CDR1 and CDR2: LGHNA, YSLEER. This CDR3 comprises 13 residues. Losses at the gene ends were 3 bases for V and 4 bases for J; bases not matched to a gene: 2. CDR3 loop: CASSHTGVYGYTF. The CDR3 DNA reads TGCGCCAGCAGCCATACAGGGGTCTATGGCTACACCTTC.

The chain links TRBV4-2 to TRBJ2-5; 12 bases align to TRBD2. The junction had 8 bases not matched to a gene; V was cut back by 0 bases and J by 6 bases. The germline gives CDR1 LGHNA, CDR2 YNFKEQ. This CDR3 has 17 amino acids. This CDR3 reads CASSQDASGGAGKTQYF. The CDR3 DNA reads as TGTGCCAGCAGCCAAGACGCTAGCGGGGGGGCCGGAAAGACCCAGTACTTC.

The rearrangement uses TRBV10-3 and TRBJ2-3; a weak D match, TRBD2 (6 bases). V lost 10 bases, J lost 8 bases, and 19 bases lay in between. From germline, CDR1 is ENHRY and CDR2 SYGVKD. This CDR3 is 13 amino acids long. The CDR3 is CATLGLESRTQYF. DNA for the CDR3: TGTGCCACCCTGGGACTGGAGTCTCGTACGCAGTATTTT.

This clone was seen more than once but under ten times. Sequence at one end of the junction differs from germline and may be a read error. This chain links TRBV5-1 with TRBJ2-2; 7 bases are a match to TRBD2. The CDR3 has 15 amino acids. The germline CDR1 and CDR2 sequences are SGHRS and YFSETQ. CDR3 coding DNA: TGCGCCAGCAGTATCAGCGGGGTGAACACCGGGGGGCTGTTTTTT. Its translation: CASSISGVNTGGLFF.

The chain links TRBV5-1 to TRBJ1-6; 7 positions agree with TRBD1. The V and J ends lost 0 bases and 7 bases, in that order; junction bases with no gene match: 4. CDR3 length: 15 residues. Germline CDR1 SGHRS, CDR2 YFSETQ. The CDR3 here is CASSLGDSGNSPLHF. The CDR3 coding sequence is TGCGCCAGCAGCTTGGGGGACAGTGGGAATTCACCCCTCCACTTT.

The gene calls are TRBV6-1 and TRBJ1-4; no reliable D call. The ends were cut back, 2 bases at V and 6 bases at J, with 7 bases in the middle. The V gene's germline CDR1 is MNHNS and CDR2 SASEGT. The CDR3 is 13 residues long. The DNA for the CDR3 is TGTGCCAGCAGTGAATCCAGTTATGAAAAACTGTTTTTT. Translating it yields CASSESSYEKLFF.

The V gene is TRBV11-3, the J gene TRBJ2-2, with 10 bases fitting TRBD1. The J segment lost 5 bases and the V segment lost 5 bases, leaving 5 bases of the junction unmatched. This CDR3 has 15 residues. In germline, CDR1 is SGHNT, CDR2 YENEEA. The CDR3, as DNA: TGTGCCAGCAGCCCCGGGACAGGGGAAACCGGGGAGCTGTTTTTT. It translates to CASSPGTGETGELFF. Combining the CDR3 with reference TRBV11-3 and TRBJ2-2 gives the whole variable domain EAGVVQSPRYKIIEKKQPVAFWCNPISGHNTLYWYLQNLGQGPELLIRYENEEAVDDSQLPKDRFSAERLKGVDSTLKIQPAELGDSAVYLCASSPGTGETGELFFGEGSRLTVL.

The chain couples TRBV5-1 to TRBJ1-1, with 10 positions matching TRBD1. With 4 bases clipped from V and 7 bases from J, the junction kept 7 bases outside the gene matches. Germline-derived CDR1 and CDR2 are SGHRS and YFSETQ. The CDR3 is 14 residues long. This CDR3 is CASSPRTGGDEAFF. As DNA, the CDR3 is TGCGCCAGCAGCCCACGGACAGGGGGGGATGAAGCTTTCTTT.

The V and J genes are TRBV5-1 and TRBJ2-1, with 9 bases lining up with TRBD2. Germline-derived CDR1 and CDR2 are SGHRS and YFSETQ. This CDR3 contains 15 residues. Trimming at V came to 3 bases and at J to 4 bases, leaving 5 bases not matched to a gene. The CDR3, as DNA: TGCGCCAGCAGCTCCAGCGGGGGGAGTTACAATGAGCAGTTCTTC. It specifies CASSSSGGSYNEQFF.

The rearrangement uses TRBV23-1 and TRBJ2-7; TRBD1 agrees at 9 bases. TRBV23-1 is placed among ORFs of uncertain function. V shed 4 bases, J shed 6 bases, and the junction held 7 bases outside the gene matches. This CDR3 has 14 residues. The CDR3 is CASSRRTGEFEQYF. The DNA of the CDR3 is TGCGCCAGCAGTCGCCGGACAGGGGAATTCGAGCAGTACTTC.

The chain combines TRBV10-1 with TRBJ2-7; 7 bases are shared with TRBD2. This CDR3 has 16 amino acids. The germline gives CDR1 WNHNN, CDR2 SYGVQD (reference sequence). V dropped 0 bases and J dropped 2; count of bases not matched to a gene: 7. This CDR3 reads CASSESGPGGAYEQYF. Here the CDR3 DNA reads TGCGCCAGCAGTGAGTCAGGTCCGGGGGGAGCCTACGAGCAGTACTTC.

This clone appeared a few times. J is TRBJ1-4 and V is TRBV4-1; D gene unclear. The CDR3 has 14 residues. Deletions cut 0 bases from V and 9 bases from J, with 11 bases between. Germline V gene lookup returns CDR1 MGHRA and CDR2 YSYEKL. The CDR3 DNA reads as TGCGCCAGCAGCCAAGATTTCCGGGAGAAAAAACTGTTTTTT. This encodes CASSQDFREKKLFF.

As concerns this clone: An end of the junction does not agree with germline; a read error may underlie this. The rearrangement links TRBV7-7 to TRBJ2-6, with no clear D. CDR3 size: 16 residues. Germline V gene data show CDR1 as SSHAT and CDR2 as FNYEAQ (reference sequence). This CDR3 is CASKPLLNSGANVLTF. DNA of the CDR3: TGTGCTAGCAAGCCACTGCTCAACTCTGGGGCCAACGTCCTGACTTTC.

The chain uses TRBV7-6 and TRBJ1-1; D is unresolved. The CDR3 is 13 amino acids. Germline values: CDR1 SGHVS, CDR2 FNYEAQ. V was cut by 5 bases and J by 4 bases, with 11 bases left in between. The CDR3 here is CASSPAWRTEAFF. In nucleotides, the CDR3 is TGTGCCAGCAGCCCAGCGTGGCGCACTGAAGCTTTCTTT.

This chain joins TRBV10-3 and TRBJ2-3; 7 bases match TRBD1. Trimming removed 3 bases from V and 2 bases from J; junction bases left unmatched: 5. Germline assignment: CDR1 ENHRY and CDR2 SYGVKD. This CDR3 has 15 amino acids. The CDR3: CAISEPGQLTDTQYF. CDR3 bases: TGTGCCATCAGTGAACCGGGACAGCTCACAGATACGCAGTATTTT.

This clone was found many times. The chain carries TRBV6-5 and TRBJ2-3; tentative D call: TRBD1 (6 bases). CDR1 and CDR2 (germline): MNHEY, SVGAGI. The CDR3 runs 15 residues. The V end was cut by 2 bases, the J end by 4 bases, with 13 bases between. DNA of the CDR3: TGTGCCAGCAGTTACAGGAACAGGGCATCAGATACGCAGTATTTT. Protein sequence: CASSYRNRASDTQYF.